A single sample is the source of the 3 T cell receptor beta chains below, sequenced in a study of cytomegalovirus exposure and HLA in healthy donors (dated by TCRdb to 2015 to 2018). The library came from the immunoSEQ multiplex PCR assay. TCRdb obtained this table from immuneACCESS and retained in-frame rearrangements with V and J assigned. These tables miss some clones; where compared with another copy, unresolved V genes account for less than half of the shortfall, and the remainder is unexplained. For this sample there are around 69,000 clones; approximately 96% appear just once. The top ten hold over 3.5% of the sample. Sample: PBMCs. The origin of the receptors is a woman younger than 35 in good health and CMV-seropositive.

The rearrangement uses TRBV6-5 and TRBJ1-1; TRBD1 agrees at 8 bases. V was clipped by 2 bases and J by 1 base; unmatched bases: 3. Germline CDR1 MNHEY, CDR2 SVGAGI. The CDR3 consists of 15 residues. CDR3 DNA sequence: TGTGCCAGCAGTTACCAGGGGGCGGCGAACACTGAAGCTTTCTTT. It translates to CASSYQGAANTEAFF.

The chain is built from TRBV2 and TRBJ2-3; D may be TRBD2 (5 bases). V shed 2 bases and J shed 5 bases, with 14 bases lying between them. CDR1 is SNHLY, CDR2 FYNNEI, per germline. This CDR3 contains 15 residues. Here the CDR3 reads CASSENLGRGDTQYF. The CDR3 DNA reads TGTGCCAGCAGTGAAAACCTTGGACGGGGAGATACGCAGTATTTT.

The rearrangement links TRBV28 to TRBJ2-5; no reliable D call. The CDR3 is 11 residues long. Germline loops: CDR1 MDHEN, CDR2 SYDVKM. Between the trimmed V and J ends, which lost 5 bases and 5 bases, there was a span of 6 bases. Here the CDR3 DNA reads TGTGCCAGCAGTGGTCGGGAGACCCAGTACTTC. Its protein is CASSGRETQYF.